In its sample, the clone carrying this TCR beta chain was seen a few times. Antigen: not known. In germline, CDR1 is LNHNV, CDR2 YYDKDF (reference sequence). There are 17 residues in the CDR3. The V segment lost 0 bases and the J segment 6 bases; nucleotides outside the gene matches: 10. The source of the sample is a study of T-cell reconstitution after alpha-beta-depleted transplantation in children. Broader study findings: Reports say that about two months after transplant, the alpha-beta T cells came out of several hundred graft clones that had expanded.

Preparation of the TCRbeta library involved a method that used unique molecular identifiers. TCRdb reanalysed the PCR reads using MiXCR and keeps one entry per CDR3 protein. The data show around 440,000 distinct CDR3 sequences, around 16% seen once. The specimen was PBMCs, mostly from graft donor cells, collected 360 days after TCRalphabeta/CD19-depleted stem cell transplant. The clonotype was recovered from a boy less than two years old who had a stem cell transplant for Wiskott-Aldrich syndrome, so the T cells may come from the graft donor. The V and J genes are TRBV15 and TRBJ2-4; 8 bases fit TRBD2. The chain's CDR3 is CATSREKGSLAGNIQYF. The CDR3 region has the DNA TGTGCCACCAGCAGAGAAAAGGGTAGTCTAGCGGGAAACATTCAGTACTTC.